What follows are 29 T cell receptor beta chains derived from one specimen sequenced in a study of T cell responses to AZD1222 COVID-19 vaccine. TCRdb's copy holds only in-frame clones and misses some; the assay was immunoSEQ multiplex PCR. The top ten clones hold 8.5% to 12% of a sample with 200,000 or so clones, around 92% of them seen once. This specimen consisted of peripheral blood, obtained on day 0 of AZD1222 vaccination. These receptors all stem from an adult in good health.

The J gene is TRBJ1-1, the V gene TRBV11-1; D possibly corresponds to TRBD1 (5 bases). V was clipped by 2 bases and J by 2 bases, with 15 bases between them. This CDR3 comprises 16 residues. Germline CDR1 is SGHAT and CDR2 is FQDESV (reference sequence). The CDR3 sequence is CASSLNRLGGNTEAFF. For the CDR3, the DNA is TGTGCCAGCAGCTTAAACCGCCTGGGGGGAAACACTGAAGCTTTCTTT.

The rearrangement links TRBV15 to TRBJ1-2; D is possibly TRBD1 (5 bases). V dropped 0 bases and J dropped 6 bases, with 17 bases sitting between them. Germline CDR1 and CDR2: LNHNV and YYDKDF (reference sequence). CDR3 length equals 16 residues. Here the CDR3 reads CATSRDTGSGGNGYTF. The CDR3 DNA reads as TGTGCCACCAGCAGAGATACGGGGTCGGGGGGTAATGGCTACACCTTC. Looking up the rest from reference TRBV15 and TRBJ1-2 gives the full variable domain: DAMVIQNPRYQVTQFGKPVTLSCSQTLNHNVMYWYQQKSSQAPKLLFHYYDKDFNNEADTPDNFQSRRPNTSFCFLDIRSPGLGDTAMYLCATSRDTGSGGNGYTFGSGTRLTVV.

Details on this clone: The junction differs from germline at one of its ends, possibly a read error. This rearrangement joins TRBV7-7 to TRBJ1-3; D unclear. Germline loops: CDR1 SSHAT, CDR2 FNYEAQ (reference sequence). The CDR3 consists of 16 residues. CDR3 DNA: TGTGCTAGCAGCCCCGGACGTACAACCTCTGGAAACACCATATATTTT. It is translated as CASSPGRTTSGNTIYF.

The chain links TRBV19 to TRBJ1-1, with D uncertain. CDR1 LNHDA and CDR2 SQIVND come from the germline V gene (reference sequence). Trimming pared 7 bases from V and 6 bases from J, leaving 24 bases between. The CDR3 covers 16 residues. The CDR3 spells CASTRARPILFPEAFF. CDR3 bases: TGTGCCAGTACCCGGGCGCGGCCTATACTTTTCCCTGAAGCTTTCTTT.

The rearrangement uses TRBV18 and TRBJ2-7; D unclear. The CDR3 is 14 residues long. V lost 2 bases, J lost 0 bases, and 8 bases lay in between. Germline V gene data show CDR1 as KGHSH and CDR2 as LQKENI. CDR3 residues: CASSPSPTSYEQYF. The CDR3 nucleotides are TGTGCCAGCTCACCATCTCCTACCTCCTACGAGCAGTACTTC.

Here the CDR3 reads CASRETGKGEAFF. CDR3 nucleotide sequence: TGTGCCAGCAGGGAGACAGGGAAGGGTGAAGCTTTCTTT. The rearrangement links TRBV6-5 to TRBJ1-1; 7 positions match TRBD1. The V gene end was trimmed by 6 bases and the J gene end by 7 bases; junction bases not matched to a gene: 8. Germline values: CDR1 MNHEY, CDR2 SVGAGI. This CDR3 contains 13 residues.

This chain joins TRBV2 and TRBJ2-2, with 8 bases identical to TRBD1. The V gene's germline CDR1 is SNHLY and CDR2 FYNNEI. This CDR3 region has 15 residues. Trimming cost V 1 base and J 8 bases; bases outside gene matches: 6. The DNA for the CDR3 is TGTGCCAGCAGTGAAGGGTCCAGGGGGCCTGGGGAGCTGTTTTTT. Protein sequence: CASSEGSRGPGELFF.

CDR3 region: CASSQTVNTGELFF. The CDR3 DNA reads TGCGCCAGCAGCCAAACTGTGAACACCGGGGAGCTGTTTTTT. This chain connects TRBV4-1 to TRBJ2-2; D not resolved. The CDR3 is 14 residues long. V was cut by 2 bases and J by 1 base, with 5 bases left in between. Per germline, CDR1 MGHRA and CDR2 YSYEKL.

This chain uses TRBV10-3 with TRBJ1-2; maybe TRBD1 (5 bases). V gave up 4 bases and J gave up 8 bases, with 20 bases separating them. CDR3 length: 15 amino acids. Germline V CDR1 and CDR2: ENHRY, SYGVKD. CDR3 region: CAISGKDNKRGGYTF. CDR3 DNA sequence: TGTGCCATCAGTGGTAAGGACAACAAGAGAGGCGGCTACACCTTC.

The chain combines TRBV7-2 with TRBJ1-2; 7 nucleotides match TRBD1. The CDR3 covers 17 residues. V lost 1 base and J lost 0; bases outside the gene matches: 8. CDR1 and CDR2 (germline): SGHTA, FQGNSA. The CDR3 is CASSLVGTANANYGYTF. The CDR3 DNA reads as TGTGCCAGCAGCTTAGTGGGGACAGCTAACGCTAACTATGGCTACACCTTC.

This sequence joins TRBV6-5 and TRBJ2-7; D is perhaps TRBD1 (6 bases). V dropped 6 bases and J dropped 2 bases, with 14 bases sitting between them. Germline lookup yields CDR1 MNHEY and CDR2 SVGAGI. The CDR3 loop spans 14 amino acids. The DNA of the CDR3 is TGTGCCAGCAGCCCACGACAGGCACCCTACGAGCAGTACGTC. Protein: CASSPRQAPYEQYV.

The genes are TRBV5-1 and TRBJ1-3; D is uncertain. The germline V and J ends were trimmed by 6 bases and 0 bases, with 16 bases remaining between them. CDR3 size: 16 residues. Germline loops: CDR1 SGHRS, CDR2 YFSETQ. The CDR3 loop reads CASTPTVADSGNTIYF. The CDR3 DNA sequence: TGCGCCAGCACCCCCACCGTCGCGGACTCTGGAAACACCATATATTTT.

The chain is built from TRBV24-1 and TRBJ2-1; TRBD2 matches 8 bases. The CDR3 has 14 residues. The germline CDR1 and CDR2 sequences are KGHDR and SFDVKD. Trimming took 6 bases from V and 6 from J; bases not matched to a gene: 6. Here the CDR3 reads CATSRRGAFNEQFF. The CDR3 nucleotides are TGTGCCACCAGTAGGCGGGGGGCCTTCAATGAGCAGTTCTTC.

The chain carries TRBV5-6 and TRBJ1-3; D may be TRBD1 (6 bases). Germline loops: CDR1 SGHDT, CDR2 YYEEEE. V lost 1 base to trimming and J lost 2 bases, with 13 bases between them. This CDR3 is built from 16 residues. This CDR3 reads CASSLRTAGTGNTIYF. For the CDR3, the DNA is TGTGCCAGCAGCTTGAGGACAGCGGGAACTGGAAACACCATATATTTT.

This clone is a singleton in its sample. The V and J genes are TRBV12-3 or TRBV12-4 and TRBJ1-2; tentative D call: TRBD1 (6 bases). The CDR3 loop spans 13 amino acids. Trimming left V 6 bases short and J 7 bases short, with 15 bases between. The CDR3 reads CASRDGTYGGYTF. The CDR3 DNA sequence: TGTGCCAGCAGAGATGGGACATATGGTGGCTACACCTTC.

The chain carries TRBV30 and TRBJ1-2; D unclear. The CDR3 totals 13 residues. Per the germline V gene, CDR1 is GTSNPN and CDR2 is SVGIG (reference sequence). Trimming pared 4 bases from V and 8 bases from J, leaving 17 bases between. CDR3 nucleotides: TGTGCCTGGACGTACGTGGGAGGACTGGGCTACACCTTC. Its translation: CAWTYVGGLGYTF.

V gene TRBV19 combines with J gene TRBJ1-4, with D unclear. V shed 5 bases and J shed 2 bases, with 6 bases lying between them. Germline values: CDR1 LNHDA, CDR2 SQIVND (reference sequence). The CDR3 spans 13 residues. CDR3 protein: CASSADTNEKLFF. CDR3 bases: TGTGCCAGTAGTGCGGACACTAATGAAAAACTGTTTTTT.

The chain has TRBV7-6 and TRBJ2-3; 10 nucleotides agree with TRBD1. J was trimmed by 2 bases and V by 2 bases; bases with no gene match: 4. This CDR3 is built from 16 residues. Looked up from germline, CDR1 is SGHVS and CDR2 is FNYEAQ. This CDR3 is CASSLQGTGVTDTQYF. CDR3 DNA: TGTGCCAGCAGCTTACAGGGGACAGGGGTCACAGATACGCAGTATTTT.

The V and J genes are TRBV27 and TRBJ2-1; D not certain. Germline V lookup: CDR1 MNHEY, CDR2 SMNVEV (reference sequence). Between the trimmed V and J ends, which lost 0 bases and 7 bases, there was a span of 13 bases. The CDR3 has 15 residues. The CDR3 nucleotides read TGTGCCAGCAGTTTATCCGACTCCCCATATAATGAGCAGTTCTTC. Residues: CASSLSDSPYNEQFF.

The chain employs TRBV5-5 and TRBJ1-5; 9 nucleotides match TRBD1. The germline V gene has CDR1 SGHKS and CDR2 YYEKEE (reference sequence). V dropped 2 bases and J dropped 4; count of bases not matched to a gene: 4. The CDR3 loop spans 15 amino acids. The CDR3 sequence: CASSLWDRANQPQHF. DNA for the CDR3: TGTGCCAGCAGCTTATGGGACAGGGCGAATCAGCCCCAGCATTTT. Complete variable domain (other parts from reference TRBV5-5 and TRBJ1-5): DAGVTQSPTHLIKTRGQQVTLRCSPISGHKSVSWYQQVLGQGPQFIFQYYEKEERGRGNFPDRFSARQFPNYSSELNVNALLLGDSALYLCASSLWDRANQPQHFGDGTRLSIL.

The genes are TRBV19 and TRBJ2-7; D not certain. Between the trimmed V and J ends, which lost 9 bases and 2 bases, there was a span of 20 bases. The CDR3 runs to 15 residues. The V gene's germline CDR1 is LNHDA and CDR2 SQIVND (reference sequence). The CDR3 DNA is TGTGCCAGCTCCTGGGCGAGCGCAAAGCCCTACGAGCAGTACTTC. Translating it yields CASSWASAKPYEQYF.

V is TRBV5-8 and J is TRBJ2-3; no clear D. The V and J ends lost 2 bases and 1 base respectively, with 5 bases between them. Germline CDR1 reads SGHTS; CDR2 reads YDEGEE. This CDR3 contains 13 residues. The DNA for the CDR3 is TGTGCCAGCAGCTTTGGGGGCACAGATACGCAGTATTTT. This codes for CASSFGGTDTQYF.

This rearrangement joins TRBV5-1 to TRBJ1-5; tentatively, D is TRBD1 (5 bases). The germline gives CDR1 SGHRS, CDR2 YFSETQ. The CDR3 has 17 residues. V was pared by 0 bases and J by 1 base, with 14 bases between. The CDR3 here is CASSLVPRVNSNQPQHF. Written as DNA, the CDR3 is TGCGCCAGCAGCTTGGTCCCCAGGGTCAACAGCAATCAGCCCCAGCATTTT.

V and J are TRBV27 and TRBJ2-4, with D possibly matching TRBD1 (6 bases). Germline-derived CDR1 and CDR2 are MNHEY and SMNVEV (reference sequence). V lost 5 bases and J 15 bases, leaving 17 bases between the germline ends. The CDR3 is made up of 12 amino acids. The CDR3 sequence: CASSTQTGFSYF. CDR3 nucleotides: TGTGCCAGCAGTACCCAAACAGGGTTTTCGTACTTC.

CDR3 sequence reads: CASSKDRQGYGYTF. As DNA, the CDR3 is TGTGCCAGCAGCAAGGATCGACAGGGATATGGCTACACCTTC. This rearrangement joins TRBV11-3 to TRBJ1-2, with TRBD1 identical over 7 bases. The germline V gene has CDR1 SGHNT and CDR2 YENEEA. The ends lost 5 bases at V and 5 bases at J; junction bases unmatched: 8. The CDR3 has 14 residues.

The chain recombines TRBV6-2 or TRBV6-3 with TRBJ1-2; D ambiguous. In germline, CDR1 is MNHEY, CDR2 SVGEGT. The CDR3 has 15 amino acids. V lost 5 bases to trimming and J lost 2 bases, with 15 bases between them. This CDR3 is CASSTGYPPNYGYTF. The CDR3 DNA reads TGTGCCAGCAGTACCGGGTATCCCCCAAACTATGGCTACACCTTC.

The CDR3 DNA reads as TGTGCCAGCAGCCTCGGACAGGGGAGATCCTATGGCTACACCTTC. The encoded protein is CASSLGQGRSYGYTF. The V gene is TRBV7-9, the J gene TRBJ1-2, with 9 nucleotides matching TRBD1. Germline CDR1 and CDR2: SEHNR and FQNEAQ (reference sequence). Germline trimming cut 5 bases from V and 4 bases from J; bases unmatched to any gene: 8. The CDR3 spans 15 residues.

This clone was detected a few times. The CDR3 here is CASSGTRGYNEQFF. DNA for the CDR3: TGTGCCAGCAGCGGGACTAGAGGCTACAATGAGCAGTTCTTC. The chain links TRBV2 to TRBJ2-1; 8 nucleotides match TRBD2. The J segment lost 3 bases and the V segment lost 6 bases, leaving 4 bases of the junction unmatched. Germline CDR1 reads SNHLY; CDR2 reads FYNNEI. This CDR3 has 14 amino acids.

The chain has TRBV3-1 (or the pseudogene TRBV3-2) and TRBJ1-1; D gene unclear. The V gene lost 3 bases and the J gene lost 4 bases, with 9 bases spanning the gap. Germline CDR1 and CDR2: LGHDT and YNNKEL (reference sequence). This CDR3 contains 13 residues. CDR3 residues: CASSQGSATEAFF. For the CDR3, the DNA is TGTGCCAGCAGCCAGGGGTCAGCCACTGAAGCTTTCTTT.